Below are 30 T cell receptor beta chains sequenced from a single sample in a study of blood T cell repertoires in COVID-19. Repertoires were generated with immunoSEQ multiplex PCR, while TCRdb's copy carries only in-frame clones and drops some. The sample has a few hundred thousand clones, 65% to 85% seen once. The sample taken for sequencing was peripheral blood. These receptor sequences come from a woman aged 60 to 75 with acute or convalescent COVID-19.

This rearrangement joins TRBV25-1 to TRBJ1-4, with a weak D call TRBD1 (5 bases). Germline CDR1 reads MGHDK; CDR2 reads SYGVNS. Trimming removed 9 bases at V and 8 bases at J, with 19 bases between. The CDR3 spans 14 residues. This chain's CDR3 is CASSSGIMFEKLFF. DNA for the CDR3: TGTGCCAGTAGCTCAGGGATTATGTTCGAAAAACTGTTTTTT.

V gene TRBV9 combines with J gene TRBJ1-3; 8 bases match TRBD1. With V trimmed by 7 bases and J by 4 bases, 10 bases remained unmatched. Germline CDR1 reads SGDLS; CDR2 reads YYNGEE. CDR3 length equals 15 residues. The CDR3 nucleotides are TGTGCCAGCGGCCAGGGGGCAGGGTCGGGAAACACCATATATTTT. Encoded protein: CASGQGAGSGNTIYF.

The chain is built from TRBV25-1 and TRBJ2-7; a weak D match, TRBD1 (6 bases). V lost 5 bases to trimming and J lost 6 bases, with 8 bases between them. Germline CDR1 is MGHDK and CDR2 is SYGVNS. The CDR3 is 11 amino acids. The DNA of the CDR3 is TGTGCCAGCAGTTACAGGGCCGAGCAGTACTTC. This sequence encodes CASSYRAEQYF.

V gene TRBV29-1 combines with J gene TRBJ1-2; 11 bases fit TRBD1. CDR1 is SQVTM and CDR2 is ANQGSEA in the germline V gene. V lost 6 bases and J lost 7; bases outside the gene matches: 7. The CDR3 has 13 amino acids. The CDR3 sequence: CSVGHGTGGGYTF. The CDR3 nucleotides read TGCAGCGTCGGACACGGGACAGGGGGTGGCTACACCTTC.

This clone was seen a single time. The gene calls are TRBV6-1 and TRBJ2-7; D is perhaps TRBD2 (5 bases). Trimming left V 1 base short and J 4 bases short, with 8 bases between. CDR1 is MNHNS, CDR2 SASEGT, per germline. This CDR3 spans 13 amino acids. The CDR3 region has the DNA TGTGCCAGCAGTGAAGGGGAGTGGTACGAGCAGTACTTC. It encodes CASSEGEWYEQYF.

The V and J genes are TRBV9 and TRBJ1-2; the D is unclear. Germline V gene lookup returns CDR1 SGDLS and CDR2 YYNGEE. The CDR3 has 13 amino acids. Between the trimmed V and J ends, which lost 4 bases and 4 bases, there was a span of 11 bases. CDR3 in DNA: TGTGCCAGCAGCCCACGGGAGGGCTATGGCTACACCTTC. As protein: CASSPREGYGYTF. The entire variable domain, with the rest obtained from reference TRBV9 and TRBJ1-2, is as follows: DSGVTQTPKHLITATGQRVTLRCSPRSGDLSVYWYQQSLDQGLQFLIQYYNGEERAKGNILERFSAQQFPDLHSELNLSSLELGDSALYFCASSPREGYGYTFGSGTRLTVV.

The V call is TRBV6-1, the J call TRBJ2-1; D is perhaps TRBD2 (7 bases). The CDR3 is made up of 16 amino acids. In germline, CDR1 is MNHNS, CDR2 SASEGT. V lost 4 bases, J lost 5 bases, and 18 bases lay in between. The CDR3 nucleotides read TGTGCCAGCAGTGGGGAGTCGGCGGGGGCCCACAATGAGCAGTTCTTC. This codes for CASSGESAGAHNEQFF.

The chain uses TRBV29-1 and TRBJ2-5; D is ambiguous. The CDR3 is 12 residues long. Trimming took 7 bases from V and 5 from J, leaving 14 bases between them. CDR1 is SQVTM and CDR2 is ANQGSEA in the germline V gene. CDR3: CSETVKRETQYF. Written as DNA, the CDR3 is TGCAGCGAGACGGTAAAGAGGGAGACCCAGTACTTC. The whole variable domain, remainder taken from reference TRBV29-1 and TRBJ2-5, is SAVISQKPSRDICQRGTSLTIQCQVDSQVTMMFWYRQQPGQSLTLIATANQGSEATYESGFVIDKFPISRPNLTFSTLTVSNMSPEDSSIYLCSETVKRETQYFGPGTRLLVL.

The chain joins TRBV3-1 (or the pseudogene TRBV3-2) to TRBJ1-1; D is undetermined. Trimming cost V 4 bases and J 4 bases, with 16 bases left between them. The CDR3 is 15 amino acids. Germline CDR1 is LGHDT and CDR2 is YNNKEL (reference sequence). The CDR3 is CASSPPRGSVTEAFF. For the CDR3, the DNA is TGTGCCAGCAGCCCTCCCCGGGGTTCCGTCACTGAAGCTTTCTTT.

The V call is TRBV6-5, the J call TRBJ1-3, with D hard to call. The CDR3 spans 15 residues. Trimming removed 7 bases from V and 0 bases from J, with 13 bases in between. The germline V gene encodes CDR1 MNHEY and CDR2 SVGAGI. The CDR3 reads CASKKDRSSGNTIYF. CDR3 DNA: TGTGCCAGCAAAAAGGATCGGAGCTCTGGAAACACCATATATTTT.

The CDR3 sequence: CSVGEGMNTEAFF. The CDR3 DNA sequence: TGCAGCGTTGGGGAGGGGATGAACACTGAAGCTTTCTTT. This sequence joins TRBV29-1 and TRBJ1-1; a possible D gene is TRBD1 (5 bases). The ends were cut back, 4 bases at V and 0 bases at J, with 9 bases in the middle. This CDR3 comprises 13 residues. Germline-derived CDR1 and CDR2 are SQVTM and ANQGSEA.

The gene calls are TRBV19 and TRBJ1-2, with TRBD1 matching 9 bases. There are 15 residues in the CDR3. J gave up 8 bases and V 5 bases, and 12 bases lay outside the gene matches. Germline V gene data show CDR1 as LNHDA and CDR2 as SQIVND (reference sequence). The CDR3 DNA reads TGTGCCAGTAGTGCCCGAACGGGACAGGGCTGGGGCTACACCTTC. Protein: CASSARTGQGWGYTF.

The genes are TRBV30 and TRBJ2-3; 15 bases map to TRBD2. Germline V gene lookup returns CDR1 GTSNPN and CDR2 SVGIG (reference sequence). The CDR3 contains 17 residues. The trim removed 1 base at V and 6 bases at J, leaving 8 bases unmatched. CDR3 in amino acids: CAWSEGLAGGSRDTQYF. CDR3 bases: TGTGCCTGGAGTGAGGGACTAGCGGGGGGATCGAGGGATACGCAGTATTTT.

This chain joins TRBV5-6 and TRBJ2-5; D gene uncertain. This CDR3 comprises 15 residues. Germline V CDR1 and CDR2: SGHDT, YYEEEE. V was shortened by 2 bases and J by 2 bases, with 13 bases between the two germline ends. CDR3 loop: CASSFAVTRQETQYF. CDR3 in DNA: TGTGCCAGCAGCTTTGCGGTTACTCGACAAGAGACCCAGTACTTC.

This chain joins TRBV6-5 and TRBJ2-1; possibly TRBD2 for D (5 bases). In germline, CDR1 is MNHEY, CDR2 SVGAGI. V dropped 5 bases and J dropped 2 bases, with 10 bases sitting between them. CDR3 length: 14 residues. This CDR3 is CASSRGLAYNEQFF. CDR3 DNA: TGTGCCAGCAGTCGCGGGTTGGCCTACAATGAGCAGTTCTTC.

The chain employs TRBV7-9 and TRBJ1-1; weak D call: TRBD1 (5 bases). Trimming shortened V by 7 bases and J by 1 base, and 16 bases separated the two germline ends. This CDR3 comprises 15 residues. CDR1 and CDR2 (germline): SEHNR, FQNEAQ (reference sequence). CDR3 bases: TGTGCCAGCAATTCCCCCGGGGGAGCGAACACTGAAGCTTTCTTT. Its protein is CASNSPGGANTEAFF. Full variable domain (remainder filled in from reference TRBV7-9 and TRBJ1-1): DTGVSQNPRHKITKRGQNVTFRCDPISEHNRLYWYRQTLGQGPEFLTYFQNEAQLEKSRLLSDRFSAERPKGSFSTLEIQRTEQGDSAMYLCASNSPGGANTEAFFGQGTRLTVV.

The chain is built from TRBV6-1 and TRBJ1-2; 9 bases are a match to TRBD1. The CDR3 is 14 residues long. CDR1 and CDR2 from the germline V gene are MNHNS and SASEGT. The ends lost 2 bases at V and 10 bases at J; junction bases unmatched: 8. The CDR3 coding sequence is TGTGCCAGCAGTGAACCTCCGGGACAGGGCACCTACACCTTC. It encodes CASSEPPGQGTYTF.

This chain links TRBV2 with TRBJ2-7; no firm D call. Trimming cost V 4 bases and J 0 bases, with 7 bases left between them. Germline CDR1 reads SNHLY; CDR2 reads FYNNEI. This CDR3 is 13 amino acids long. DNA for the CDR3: TGTGCCAGCAGTGTAGAGAGCTCCTACGAGCAGTACTTC. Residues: CASSVESSYEQYF.

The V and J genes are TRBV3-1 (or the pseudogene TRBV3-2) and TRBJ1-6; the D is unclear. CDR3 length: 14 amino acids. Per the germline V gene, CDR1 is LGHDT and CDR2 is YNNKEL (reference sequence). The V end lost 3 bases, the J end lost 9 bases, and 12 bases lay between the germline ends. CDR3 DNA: TGTGCCAGCAGCCATCGGCAGACTTCTTCACCCCTCCACTTT. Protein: CASSHRQTSSPLHF.

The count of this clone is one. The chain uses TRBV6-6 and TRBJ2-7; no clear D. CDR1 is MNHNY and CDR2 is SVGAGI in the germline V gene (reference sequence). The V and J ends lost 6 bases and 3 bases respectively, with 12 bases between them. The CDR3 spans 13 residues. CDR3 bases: TGTGCCAGCAGCCAAACTCCCTTCTACGAGCAGTACTTC. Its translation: CASSQTPFYEQYF.

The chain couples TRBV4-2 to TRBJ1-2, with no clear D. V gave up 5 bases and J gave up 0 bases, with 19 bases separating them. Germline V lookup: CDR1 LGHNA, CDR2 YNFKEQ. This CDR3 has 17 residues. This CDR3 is CASSASAPQGANYGYTF. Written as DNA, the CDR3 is TGTGCCAGCAGCGCTTCCGCCCCCCAAGGAGCTAACTATGGCTACACCTTC.

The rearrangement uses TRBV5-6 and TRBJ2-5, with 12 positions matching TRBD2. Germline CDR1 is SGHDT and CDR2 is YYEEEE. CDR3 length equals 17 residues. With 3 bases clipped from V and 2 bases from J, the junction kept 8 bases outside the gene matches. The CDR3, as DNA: TGTGCCAGCAGCTCATTAAAGACTAGCGGGGGACAAGAGACCCAGTACTTC. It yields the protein CASSSLKTSGGQETQYF. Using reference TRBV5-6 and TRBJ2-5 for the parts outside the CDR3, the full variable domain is DAGVTQSPTHLIKTRGQQVTLRCSPKSGHDTVSWYQQALGQGPQFIFQYYEEEERQRGNFPDRFSGHQFPNYSSELNVNALLLGDSALYLCASSSLKTSGGQETQYFGPGTRLLVL.

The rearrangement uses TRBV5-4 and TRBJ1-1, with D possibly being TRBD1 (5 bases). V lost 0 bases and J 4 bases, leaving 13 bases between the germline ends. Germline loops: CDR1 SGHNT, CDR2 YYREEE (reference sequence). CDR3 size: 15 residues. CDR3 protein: CASSLGQGLGTEAFF. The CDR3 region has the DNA TGTGCCAGCAGCTTGGGCCAGGGTCTGGGCACTGAAGCTTTCTTT.

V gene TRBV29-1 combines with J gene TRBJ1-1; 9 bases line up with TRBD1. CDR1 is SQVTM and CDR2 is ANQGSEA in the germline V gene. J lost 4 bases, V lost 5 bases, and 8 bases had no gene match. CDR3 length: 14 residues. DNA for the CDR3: TGCAGCGTTCGTTACAGGGGGCCCGGCACTGAAGCTTTCTTT. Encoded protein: CSVRYRGPGTEAFF.

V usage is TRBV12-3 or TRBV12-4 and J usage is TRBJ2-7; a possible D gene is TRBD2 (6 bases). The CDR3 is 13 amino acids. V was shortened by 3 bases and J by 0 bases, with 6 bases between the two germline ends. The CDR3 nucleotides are TGTGCCAGCAGTTTCGGGAGCTCCTACGAGCAGTACTTC. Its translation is CASSFGSSYEQYF.

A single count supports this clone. The CDR3, as DNA: TGTGCCAGCAGCGCGCCGGGACTAGCGGGGAGGGATACGCAGTATTTT. Translation: CASSAPGLAGRDTQYF. The chain has TRBV9 and TRBJ2-3; 13 nucleotides agree with TRBD2. The germline V gene encodes CDR1 SGDLS and CDR2 YYNGEE. The CDR3 consists of 16 residues. J lost 6 bases, V lost 3 bases, and 7 bases had no gene match.

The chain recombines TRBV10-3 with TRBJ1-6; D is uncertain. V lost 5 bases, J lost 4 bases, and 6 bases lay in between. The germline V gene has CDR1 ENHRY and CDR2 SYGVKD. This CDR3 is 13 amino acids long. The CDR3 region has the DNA TGTGCCATCAGTTGGGAGTATAATTCACCCCTCCACTTT. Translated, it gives CAISWEYNSPLHF.

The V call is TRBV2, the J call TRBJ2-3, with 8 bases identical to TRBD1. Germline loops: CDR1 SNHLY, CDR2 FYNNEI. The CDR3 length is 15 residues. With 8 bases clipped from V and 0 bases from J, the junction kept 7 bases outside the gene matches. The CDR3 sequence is CASSQGAISTDTQYF. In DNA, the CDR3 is TGTGCCAGCTCCCAGGGGGCCATTAGCACAGATACGCAGTATTTT.

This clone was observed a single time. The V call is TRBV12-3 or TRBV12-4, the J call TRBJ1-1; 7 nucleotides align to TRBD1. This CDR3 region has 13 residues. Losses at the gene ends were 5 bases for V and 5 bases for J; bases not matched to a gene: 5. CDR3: CASSEGAGTEAFF. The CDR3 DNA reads TGTGCCAGCAGTGAGGGGGCAGGGACTGAAGCTTTCTTT.

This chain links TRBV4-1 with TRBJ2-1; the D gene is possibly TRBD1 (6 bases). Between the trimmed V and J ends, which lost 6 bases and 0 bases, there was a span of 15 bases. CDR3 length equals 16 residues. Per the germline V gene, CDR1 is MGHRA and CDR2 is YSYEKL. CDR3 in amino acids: CASRPQGSLSYNEQFF. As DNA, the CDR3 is TGCGCCAGCAGGCCACAGGGAAGTCTCTCCTACAATGAGCAGTTCTTC.